The clone carrying this T cell receptor (beta chain) was detected many times. The target antigen is unknown. The data are from a study of blood T cells in healthy people across ages. Through a sample-barcoded 5' primer and a J-beta primer mix, a second PCR was run for about 7 to 12 cycles. TCRdb passed the 5' RACE reads through MiXCR, listing each CDR3 protein once. The sample contains approximately 810,000 distinct CDR3 sequences, roughly 26% of which appear only once. Germline V gene lookup returns CDR1 ENHRY and CDR2 SYGVKD. The V gene lost 5 bases and the J gene lost 0 bases, with 11 bases spanning the gap. The CDR3 spans 14 residues. All donors came from Russia, were Caucasian and healthy, and spanned ages roughly 6 to 100. PBMCs, at least 7 million per sample, were isolated. Study-wide findings and caveats: Strong correlation was found linking TCR beta diversity to naive T cell percentage. Getting older went along with TCR beta diversity per million T cells dropping roughly linearly.

V is TRBV10-3 and J is TRBJ2-7; possibly TRBD1 for D (6 bases). The source is a woman of 80 years or more in good health. Input material: blood. In DNA form, the CDR3 reads TGTGCCATCAGTTCCGGGACAACCTCCTACGAGCAGTACTTC. Translated: CAISSGTTSYEQYF.